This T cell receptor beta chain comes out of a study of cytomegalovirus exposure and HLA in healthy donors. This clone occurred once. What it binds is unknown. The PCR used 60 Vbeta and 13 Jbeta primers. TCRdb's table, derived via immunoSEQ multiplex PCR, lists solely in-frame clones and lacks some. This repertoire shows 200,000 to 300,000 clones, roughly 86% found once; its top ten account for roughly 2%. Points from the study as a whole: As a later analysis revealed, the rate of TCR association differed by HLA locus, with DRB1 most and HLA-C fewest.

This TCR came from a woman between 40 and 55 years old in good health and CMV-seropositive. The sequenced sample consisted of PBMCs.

The CDR3 region is CASSVAPGGLANEQFF. DNA of the CDR3: TGTGCCAGCAGTGTGGCGCCAGGGGGTCTAGCGAATGAGCAGTTCTTC. V usage is TRBV6-1 and J usage is TRBJ2-1, with TRBD1 as a possible D gene (7 bases). V shed 4 bases and J shed 7 bases, with 20 bases lying between them. Germline values: CDR1 MNHNS, CDR2 SASEGT. This CDR3 is 16 amino acids long.